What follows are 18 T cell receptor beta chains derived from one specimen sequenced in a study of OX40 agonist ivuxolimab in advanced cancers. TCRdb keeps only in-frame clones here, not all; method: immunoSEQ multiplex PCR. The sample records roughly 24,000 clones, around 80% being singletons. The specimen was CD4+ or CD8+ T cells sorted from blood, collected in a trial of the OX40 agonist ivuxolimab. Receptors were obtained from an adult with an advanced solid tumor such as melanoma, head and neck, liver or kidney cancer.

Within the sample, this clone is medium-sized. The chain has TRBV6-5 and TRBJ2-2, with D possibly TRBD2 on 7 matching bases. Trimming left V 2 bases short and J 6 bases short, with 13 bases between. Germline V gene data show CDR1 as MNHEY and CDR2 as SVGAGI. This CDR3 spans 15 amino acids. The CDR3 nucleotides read TGTGCCAGCAGTTACGATGAAGGGGGGGCCGGGGAGCTGTTTTTT. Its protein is CASSYDEGGAGELFF.

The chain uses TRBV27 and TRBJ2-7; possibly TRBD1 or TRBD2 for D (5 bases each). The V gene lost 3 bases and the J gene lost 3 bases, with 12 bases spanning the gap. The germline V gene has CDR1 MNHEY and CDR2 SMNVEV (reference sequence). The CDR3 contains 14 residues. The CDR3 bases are TGTGCCAGCAGTTTGGGACCCTACAGCTACGAGCAGTACTTC. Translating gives CASSLGPYSYEQYF.

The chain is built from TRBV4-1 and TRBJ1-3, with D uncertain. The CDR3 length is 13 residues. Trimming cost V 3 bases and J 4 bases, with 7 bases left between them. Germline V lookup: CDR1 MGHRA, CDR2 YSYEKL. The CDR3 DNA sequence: TGCGCCAGCAGCCAGTCGGGGGGAAACACCATATATTTT. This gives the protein CASSQSGGNTIYF.

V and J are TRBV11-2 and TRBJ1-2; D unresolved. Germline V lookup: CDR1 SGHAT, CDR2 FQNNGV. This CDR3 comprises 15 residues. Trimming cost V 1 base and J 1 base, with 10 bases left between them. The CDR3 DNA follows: TGTGCCAGCAGCTTAGTTCACAGACTTAACTATGGCTACACCTTC. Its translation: CASSLVHRLNYGYTF. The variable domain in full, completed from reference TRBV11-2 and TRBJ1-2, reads EAGVAQSPRYKIIEKRQSVAFWCNPISGHATLYWYQQILGQGPKLLIQFQNNGVVDDSQLPKDRFSAERLKGVDSTLKIQPAKLEDSAVYLCASSLVHRLNYGYTFGSGTRLTVV.

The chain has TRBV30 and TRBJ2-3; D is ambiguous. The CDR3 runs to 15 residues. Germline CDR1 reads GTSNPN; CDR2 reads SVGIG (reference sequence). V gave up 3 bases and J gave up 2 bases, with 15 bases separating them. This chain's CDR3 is CAWSPGPCNTDTQYF. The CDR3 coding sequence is TGTGCCTGGAGCCCCGGACCATGCAACACAGATACGCAGTATTTT.

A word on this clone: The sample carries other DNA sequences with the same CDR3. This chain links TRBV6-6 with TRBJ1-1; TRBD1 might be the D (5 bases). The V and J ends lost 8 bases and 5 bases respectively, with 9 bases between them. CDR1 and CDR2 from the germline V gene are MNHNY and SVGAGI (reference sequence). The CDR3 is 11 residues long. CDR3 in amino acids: CASSPGTEAFF. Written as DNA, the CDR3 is TGTGCCAGCTCCCCAGGGACTGAAGCTTTCTTT.

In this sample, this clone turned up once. CDR3 nucleotide sequence: TGTGCCAGCAGTCGGACAGGGGAATCCTACGAGCAGTACTTC. Its translation: CASSRTGESYEQYF. The chain employs TRBV6-5 and TRBJ2-7; TRBD1 matches 9 bases. Losses at the gene ends were 5 bases for V and 1 base for J; bases not matched to a gene: 3. Germline lookup yields CDR1 MNHEY and CDR2 SVGAGI. This CDR3 is 14 amino acids long.

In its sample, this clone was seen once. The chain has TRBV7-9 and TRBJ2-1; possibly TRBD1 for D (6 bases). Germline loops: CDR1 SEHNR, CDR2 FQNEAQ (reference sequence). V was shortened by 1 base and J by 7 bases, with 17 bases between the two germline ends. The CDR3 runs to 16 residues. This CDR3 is CASSLGFSRGGNEQFF. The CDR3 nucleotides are TGTGCCAGCAGCTTAGGATTCTCCAGGGGTGGAAATGAGCAGTTCTTC.

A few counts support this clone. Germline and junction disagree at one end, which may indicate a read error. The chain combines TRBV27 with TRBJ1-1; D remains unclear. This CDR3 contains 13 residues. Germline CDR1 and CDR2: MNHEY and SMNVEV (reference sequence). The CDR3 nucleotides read TGTGCCAGCAGCTTTCAATGGGCGGGCAATCTCCTCTTT. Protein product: CASSFQWAGNLLF.

CDR3 sequence (DNA): TGTGCCAGCACGACAGGGCATGCCAAAAACATTCAGTACTTC. It encodes CASTTGHAKNIQYF. The chain has TRBV27 and TRBJ2-4; 7 bases are shared with TRBD1. The CDR3 loop spans 14 amino acids. From germline, CDR1 is MNHEY and CDR2 SMNVEV (reference sequence). The J segment lost 1 base and the V segment lost 7 bases, leaving 4 bases of the junction unmatched.

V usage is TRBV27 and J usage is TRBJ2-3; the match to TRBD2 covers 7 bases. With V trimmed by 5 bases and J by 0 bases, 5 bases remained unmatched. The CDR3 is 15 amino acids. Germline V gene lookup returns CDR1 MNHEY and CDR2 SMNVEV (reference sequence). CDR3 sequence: CASSVRGTSTDTQYF. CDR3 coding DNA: TGTGCCAGCAGTGTGCGGGGGACTAGCACAGATACGCAGTATTTT.

The CDR3 spells CASSLVYATGGLDTEAFF. The CDR3 DNA reads as TGTGCCAGCAGCTTGGTTTATGCGACAGGGGGCTTAGACACTGAAGCTTTCTTT. This chain links TRBV5-8 with TRBJ1-1; 10 bases agree with TRBD1. Losses at the gene ends were 0 bases for V and 3 bases for J; bases not matched to a gene: 11. The CDR3 is 18 amino acids. Germline V gene data show CDR1 as SGHTS and CDR2 as YDEGEE.

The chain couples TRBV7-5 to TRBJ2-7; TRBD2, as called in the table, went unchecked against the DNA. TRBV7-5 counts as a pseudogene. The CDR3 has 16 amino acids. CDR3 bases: TGTGCCAGAAGCCCCCTGGTCGGGGGGCAGAAGGACGAGCAGTACTTC. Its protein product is CARSPLVGGQKDEQYF.

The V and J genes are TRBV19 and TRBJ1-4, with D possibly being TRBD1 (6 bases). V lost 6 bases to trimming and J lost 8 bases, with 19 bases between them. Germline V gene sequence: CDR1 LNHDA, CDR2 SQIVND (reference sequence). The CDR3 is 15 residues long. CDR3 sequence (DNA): TGTGCCAGTAGCCCTAAACAGGGATGGGGAGAAAAACTGTTTTTT. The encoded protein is CASSPKQGWGEKLFF.

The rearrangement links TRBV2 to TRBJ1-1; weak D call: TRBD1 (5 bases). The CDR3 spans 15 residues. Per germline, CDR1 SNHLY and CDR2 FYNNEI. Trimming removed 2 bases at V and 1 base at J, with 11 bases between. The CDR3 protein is CASSELRGGNTEAFF. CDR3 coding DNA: TGTGCCAGCAGTGAACTGCGGGGGGGGAACACTGAAGCTTTCTTT.

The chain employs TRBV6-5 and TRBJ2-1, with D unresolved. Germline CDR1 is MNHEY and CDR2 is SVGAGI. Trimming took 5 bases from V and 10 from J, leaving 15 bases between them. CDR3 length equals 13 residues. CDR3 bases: TGTGCCAGCAGTCTCCCCGGGTCTGACGAGCAGTTCTTC. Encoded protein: CASSLPGSDEQFF.

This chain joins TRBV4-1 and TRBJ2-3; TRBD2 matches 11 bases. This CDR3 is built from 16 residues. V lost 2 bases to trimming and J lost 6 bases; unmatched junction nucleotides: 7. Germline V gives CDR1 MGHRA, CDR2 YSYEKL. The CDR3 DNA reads TGCGCCAGCAGCCAACGCTCGCTAGCGGGGGGCGATACGCAGTATTTT. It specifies CASSQRSLAGGDTQYF.

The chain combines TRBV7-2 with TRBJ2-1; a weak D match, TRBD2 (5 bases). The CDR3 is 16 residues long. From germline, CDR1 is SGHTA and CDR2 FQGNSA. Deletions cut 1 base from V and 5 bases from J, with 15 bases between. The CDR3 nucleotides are TGTGCCAGCAGCTTAGTATCGGCTAGCCCTAACAATGAGCAGTTCTTC. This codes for CASSLVSASPNNEQFF.